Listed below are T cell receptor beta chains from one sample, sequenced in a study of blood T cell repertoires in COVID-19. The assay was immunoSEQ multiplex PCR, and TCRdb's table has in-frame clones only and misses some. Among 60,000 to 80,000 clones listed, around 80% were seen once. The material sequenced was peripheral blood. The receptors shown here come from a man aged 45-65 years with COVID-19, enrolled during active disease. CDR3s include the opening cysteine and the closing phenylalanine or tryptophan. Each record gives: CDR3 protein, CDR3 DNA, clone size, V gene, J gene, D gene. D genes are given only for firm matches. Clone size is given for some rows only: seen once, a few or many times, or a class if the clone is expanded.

CDR3aa: CASSLSRAGGTEAFF
CDR3nt: TGTGCCAGCAGCCTCTCTCGGGCAGGGGGGACTGAAGCTTTCTTT
abundance: .
v_gene: TRBV9
j_gene: TRBJ1-1
d_gene: TRBD1

CDR3aa: CASSNPRWLAGEGNTGELFF
CDR3nt: TGTGCCAGCAGCAACCCGAGGTGGCTAGCGGGGGAAGGGAACACCGGGGAGCTGTTTTTT
abundance: .
v_gene: TRBV21-1
j_gene: TRBJ2-2
d_gene: .

CDR3aa: CASSLTANYGYTF
CDR3nt: TGTGCCAGCAGTTTAACAGCTAACTATGGCTACACCTTC
abundance: .
v_gene: TRBV27
j_gene: TRBJ1-2
d_gene: .

CDR3aa: CASRWGVNTEAFF
CDR3nt: TGTGCCAGCAGGTGGGGGGTGAACACTGAAGCTTTCTTT
abundance: .
v_gene: TRBV4-2
j_gene: TRBJ1-1
d_gene: .

CDR3aa: CASSFYSGRYEQYF
CDR3nt: TGTGCCAGCAGCTTCTATAGCGGCCGCTACGAGCAGTACTTC
abundance: .
v_gene: TRBV11-2
j_gene: TRBJ2-7
d_gene: .

CDR3aa: CASSLLQITNTGELFF
CDR3nt: TGCGCCAGCAGCTTGTTGCAGATTACGAACACCGGGGAGCTGTTTTTT
abundance: .
v_gene: TRBV5-1
j_gene: TRBJ2-2
d_gene: .

CDR3aa: CASSVSLGRQETQYF
CDR3nt: TGTGCCAGCAGCGTCAGCCTCGGGAGGCAAGAGACCCAGTACTTC
abundance: .
v_gene: TRBV9
j_gene: TRBJ2-5
d_gene: TRBD2

CDR3aa: CASRTDYNGETQYF
CDR3nt: TGTGCCAGCAGGACGGACTACAATGGAGAGACCCAGTACTTC
abundance: .
v_gene: TRBV2
j_gene: TRBJ2-5
d_gene: .

CDR3aa: CASSQDWAGGRVMNTEAFF
CDR3nt: TGCGCCAGCAGCCAAGATTGGGCAGGGGGAAGGGTCATGAACACTGAAGCTTTCTTT
abundance: once
v_gene: TRBV4-1
j_gene: TRBJ1-1
d_gene: TRBD1

CDR3aa: CASSPGQGLHTGELFF
CDR3nt: TGTGCCAGCTCCCCCGGACAGGGGCTTCATACCGGGGAGCTGTTTTTT
abundance: .
v_gene: TRBV6-4
j_gene: TRBJ2-2
d_gene: TRBD1

CDR3aa: CASSPKLETSGNTIYF
CDR3nt: TGTGCCAGCAGTCCGAAACTGGAGACCTCTGGAAACACCATATATTTT
abundance: once
v_gene: TRBV28
j_gene: TRBJ1-3
d_gene: .

CDR3aa: CASSLPGQDSYEQYF
CDR3nt: TGTGCCAGCAGCTTACCGGGACAGGACTCCTACGAGCAGTACTTC
abundance: .
v_gene: TRBV28
j_gene: TRBJ2-7
d_gene: TRBD1

CDR3aa: CASNARNRAGNSPLHF
CDR3nt: TGTGCCAGCAACGCCAGGAACAGGGCAGGGAATTCACCCCTCCACTTT
abundance: .
v_gene: TRBV28
j_gene: TRBJ1-6
d_gene: .